This TCR beta chain originates from a study of T cell responses to AZD1222 COVID-19 vaccine. General observations from the study: Among the donors, most were white British and more were female, and clonal diversity was possibly underestimated. Spike-specific TCR breadth and depth went up after people got two AZD1222 doses. Researchers report vaccine-associated CD4 TCRs spanning spike, with dominance at 160-218 and 743-854.

As for this clone: The target antigen is unknown.

Measured with immunoSEQ multiplex PCR; TCRdb has only the in-frame clones, and not every one. The data show over 65,000 clones, just under 90% seen once. V lost 0 bases and J 5 bases, leaving 15 bases between the germline ends. This CDR3 contains 16 residues. CDR1 and CDR2 (germline): SGDLS, YYNGEE. The source of this sequence is an adult in good health. The material was peripheral blood, obtained on day 0 of AZD1222 vaccination. The chain couples TRBV9 to TRBJ2-4; D unresolved. CDR3 DNA sequence: TGTGCCAGCAGCGTAGGCGTTGCGTCAGTAGAAAACATTCAGTACTTC. Its protein product is CASSVGVASVENIQYF.